A single sample gave rise to the 6 T cell receptor beta chains below, sequenced in a study of shared clonotypes between healthy human individuals. Assay: immunoSEQ multiplex PCR; the TCRdb copy retains only in-frame clones and omits some. The sample lists around 2,100,000 clones; 85% to 95% were seen once. Terminally differentiated effector memory CD45RA+ cells were excluded by CCR7 positive selection of CD45RO-negative cells. The material sequenced was naive CD8+ T cells sorted from blood. The receptors stem from a man aged 18 to 35 in good health.

This clone was observed a single time. The chain carries TRBV27 and TRBJ1-2; D call uncertain. From germline, CDR1 is MNHEY and CDR2 SMNVEV (reference sequence). V lost 6 bases to trimming and J lost 8 bases, with 19 bases between them. The CDR3 has 14 residues. The CDR3 nucleotides are TGTGCCAGCAGCCTAGGAAGGCCAAGTGAAGGCTACACCTTC. It specifies CASSLGRPSEGYTF.

A word on this clone: The sample contains more than one DNA sequence encoding this CDR3. The chain recombines TRBV7-2 with TRBJ1-1; no clear D gene. The CDR3 is 14 residues long. V dropped 2 bases and J dropped 2 bases, with 9 bases sitting between them. CDR1 and CDR2 from the germline V gene are SGHTA and FQGNSA. The CDR3: CASSLWTANTEAFF. The CDR3 bases are TGTGCCAGCAGCTTATGGACGGCAAACACTGAAGCTTTCTTT.

The V gene is TRBV12-5, the J gene TRBJ2-7, with 11 bases lining up with TRBD2. The junction had 8 bases not matched to a gene; V was cut back by 0 bases and J by 4 bases. CDR1 and CDR2 from the germline V gene are LGHNT and FRNRAP. The CDR3 loop spans 17 amino acids. The CDR3 reads CASGLVTTLAGDYEQYF. CDR3 in DNA: TGTGCTAGTGGTTTGGTAACAACACTAGCGGGAGATTACGAGCAGTACTTC.

The chain carries TRBV7-2 and TRBJ2-3; 9 positions match TRBD1. The germline V gene has CDR1 SGHTA and CDR2 FQGNSA. The CDR3 loop spans 16 amino acids. V lost 1 base, J lost 3 bases, and 5 bases stayed unmatched. Here the CDR3 DNA reads TGTGCCAGCAGCTTAGGGGGACAGGGAATAACAGATACGCAGTATTTT. This gives the protein CASSLGGQGITDTQYF.

The V gene is TRBV29-1, the J gene TRBJ2-3; no clear D. The CDR3 sequence is 10 residues long. Trimming left V 4 bases short and J 6 bases short, with 5 bases between. Germline assignment: CDR1 SQVTM and CDR2 ANQGSEA. The CDR3 sequence is CSVGMDTQYF. The CDR3 coding sequence is TGCAGCGTTGGAATGGATACGCAGTATTTT.

The CDR3 spells CASSITGVPYNEQFF. CDR3 in DNA: TGTGCCAGCAGTATAACAGGGGTCCCCTACAATGAGCAGTTCTTC. The chain combines TRBV27 with TRBJ2-1, with TRBD1 matching over 7 bases. The CDR3 length is 15 residues. The V segment lost 5 bases and the J segment 2 bases; nucleotides outside the gene matches: 6. From germline, CDR1 is MNHEY and CDR2 SMNVEV (reference sequence).